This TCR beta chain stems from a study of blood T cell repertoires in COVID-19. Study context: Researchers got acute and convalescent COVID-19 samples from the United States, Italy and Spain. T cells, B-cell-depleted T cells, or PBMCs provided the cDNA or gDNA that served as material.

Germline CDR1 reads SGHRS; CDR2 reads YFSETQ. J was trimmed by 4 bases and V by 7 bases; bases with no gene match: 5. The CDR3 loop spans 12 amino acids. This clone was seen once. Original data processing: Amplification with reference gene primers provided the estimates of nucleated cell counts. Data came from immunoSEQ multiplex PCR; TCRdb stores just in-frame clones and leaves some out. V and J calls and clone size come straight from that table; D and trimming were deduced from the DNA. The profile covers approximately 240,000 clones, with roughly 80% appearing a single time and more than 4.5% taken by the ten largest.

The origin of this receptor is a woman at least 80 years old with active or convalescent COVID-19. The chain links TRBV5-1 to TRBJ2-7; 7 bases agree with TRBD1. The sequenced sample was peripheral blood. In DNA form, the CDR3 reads TGCGCCAGCCGGGACAGCAGGTACGAGCAGTACTTC. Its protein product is CASRDSRYEQYF.